The present entry profiles one T cell receptor (beta chain) with its context. The antigen remains unidentified. This CDR3 is 15 amino acids long. Per germline, CDR1 MDHEN and CDR2 SYDVKM. V lost 6 bases to trimming and J lost 3 bases; unmatched junction nucleotides: 7. The sample belongs to a study of cytomegalovirus exposure and HLA in healthy donors. Whole-study findings and limits: The authors later linked a missense DCLRE1C variant to TCR beta V- and J-gene trimming.

With 60 Vbeta and 13 Jbeta primers, the PCR was carried out. Data came from immunoSEQ multiplex PCR; TCRdb stores just in-frame clones and leaves some out. The sample consists of more than 95,000 clones, 13% to 15% of them appearing once. The chain combines TRBV28 with TRBJ2-3, with 9 bases matching TRBD2. The source material was PBMCs. The source is a female donor in good health and CMV-seronegative. In nucleotides, the CDR3 is TGTGCCAGCAGAATAGCGGGAGATGTGACAGATACGCAGTATTTT. Translating it yields CASRIAGDVTDTQYF.